This entry features one T cell receptor beta chain sequence. The repertoire was sequenced with immunoSEQ multiplex PCR; TCRdb's copy has only in-frame clones and lacks some. The repertoire holds around 34,000 clones, with about nine tenths as singletons. The germline V gene has CDR1 SGHTA and CDR2 FQGTGA. The CDR3 spans 13 residues. V was trimmed by 1 base and J by 5 bases, leaving 7 bases between them. This sample stems from a study of T cell changes during pregnancy in multiple sclerosis. This material consisted of CD8+ T cells from peripheral blood mononuclear cells, taken in the first trimester of pregnancy. The sequence derives from a female donor with multiple sclerosis, enrolled in a pregnancy study. The chain recombines TRBV7-3 with TRBJ2-3; perhaps TRBD1 as D (5 bases). CDR3 bases: TGTGCCAGCAGCTTAATAGGGGTAGATACGCAGTATTTT. Protein sequence: CASSLIGVDTQYF.